The TCR beta chain described here comes from a study of siplizumab effects on memory and regulatory T cells. Sequencing of each sample assayed about 10^5 TCR templates. Assay used: immunoSEQ multiplex PCR; TCRdb lists only in-frame clones, some missing. The sample contains fewer than 110,000 clones, 80% to 95% of which appear only once. In regard to this clone: Its specificity is not known.

Germline CDR1 reads PRHDT; CDR2 reads FYEKMQ (reference sequence). V lost 0 bases, J lost 3 bases, and 3 bases stayed unmatched. This CDR3 is 15 amino acids long. Study observations and caveats: No more than a minor fraction of alloreactive clones could be traced back to unstimulated subsets. Memory T cells appeared less diverse than naive cells, which seemed to contribute substantially to alloresponse.

Sequencing was carried out using non-Treg CD4+ T cells sorted from blood. This clonotype was obtained from a human donor in good health. The V call is TRBV13, the J call TRBJ2-7; TRBD2 agrees at 9 bases. The CDR3 region has the DNA TGTGCCAGCAGCTTAGGGGGACTAGCTGGCTACGAGCAGTACTTC. The encoded protein is CASSLGGLAGYEQYF.